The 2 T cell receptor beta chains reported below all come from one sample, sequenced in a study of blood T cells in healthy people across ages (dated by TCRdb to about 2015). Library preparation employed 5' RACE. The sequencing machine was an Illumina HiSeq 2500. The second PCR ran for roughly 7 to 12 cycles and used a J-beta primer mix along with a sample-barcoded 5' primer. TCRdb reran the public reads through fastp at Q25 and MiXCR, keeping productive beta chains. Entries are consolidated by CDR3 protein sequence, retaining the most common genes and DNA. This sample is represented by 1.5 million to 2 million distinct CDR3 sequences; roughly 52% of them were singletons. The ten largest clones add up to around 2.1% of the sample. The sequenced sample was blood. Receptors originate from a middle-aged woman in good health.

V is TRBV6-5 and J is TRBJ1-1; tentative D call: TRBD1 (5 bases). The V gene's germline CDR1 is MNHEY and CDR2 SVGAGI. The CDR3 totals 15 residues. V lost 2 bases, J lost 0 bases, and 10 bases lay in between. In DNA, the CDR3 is TGTGCCAGCAGTTACCGGGAAGGGGTGAACACTGAAGCTTTCTTT. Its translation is CASSYREGVNTEAFF.

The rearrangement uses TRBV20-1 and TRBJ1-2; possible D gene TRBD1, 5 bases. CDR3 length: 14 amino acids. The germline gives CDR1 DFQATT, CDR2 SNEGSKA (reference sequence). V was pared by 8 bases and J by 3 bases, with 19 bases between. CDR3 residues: CSTLTGRGDYGYTF. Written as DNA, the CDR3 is TGCAGTACTCTAACAGGCCGTGGTGACTATGGCTACACCTTC.